Shown below are 27 T cell receptor beta chains from a single sample sequenced in a study of CD8 T cells in Susac syndrome. The RNA input was about 0.5 to 1 ug, and it was reverse transcribed with random hexamers. TCRdb recomputed calls from the immunoSEQ multiplex PCR reads with MiXCR, one row per CDR3 protein. The sample lists 71,000 or so distinct CDR3 sequences, around 93% seen once, with more than 0.13% in the top ten. Sequencing was carried out using CD4+ T cells from PBMCs. These receptors were obtained from a human donor with Susac syndrome.

This clonotype was observed once. The V and J genes are TRBV2 and TRBJ2-1, with a weak D call TRBD1 (6 bases). The CDR3 is 19 residues long. Trimming shortened V by 4 bases and J by 5 bases, and 27 bases separated the two germline ends. CDR1 is SNHLY and CDR2 is FYNNEI in the germline V gene. The CDR3 coding sequence is TGTGCCAGCAGTGGTACAGGGTATTGGAGAGAGAAATTAAACAATGAGCAGTTCTTC. It encodes CASSGTGYWREKLNNEQFF.

Here the CDR3 reads CASSQLRTGRRGDSYTF. In DNA form, the CDR3 reads TGCGCCAGCAGCCAACTCCGGACAGGCAGGCGAGGGGATAGCTACACCTTC. The chain is built from TRBV4-1 and TRBJ1-2; 7 bases align to TRBD1. CDR3 size: 17 residues. From germline, CDR1 is MGHRA and CDR2 YSYEKL. V lost 2 bases, J lost 9 bases, and 18 bases stayed unmatched.

V is TRBV20-1 and J is TRBJ1-6; a weak D match, TRBD1 (6 bases). V lost 7 bases to trimming and J lost 3 bases, with 19 bases between them. The germline CDR1 and CDR2 sequences are DFQATT and SNEGSKA (reference sequence). The CDR3 consists of 16 residues. CDR3 DNA: TGCAGTGTTCCAGGGACATCGTTTCTCTATAATTCACCCCTCCACTTT. It yields the protein CSVPGTSFLYNSPLHF.

The chain carries TRBV4-3 and TRBJ2-3, with D possibly matching TRBD1 (6 bases). The ends were cut back, 0 bases at V and 4 bases at J, with 14 bases in the middle. CDR1 is LGHNA and CDR2 is YSLEER in the germline V gene. This CDR3 region has 16 residues. CDR3: CASSQEDRRGADTQYF. In nucleotides, the CDR3 is TGCGCCAGCAGCCAAGAAGACAGGAGAGGGGCAGATACGCAGTATTTT.

This rearrangement joins TRBV28 to TRBJ1-2, with D unresolved. CDR3 size: 12 residues. V lost 6 bases, J lost 7 bases, and 12 bases lay in between. Germline loops: CDR1 MDHEN, CDR2 SYDVKM. The CDR3 loop reads CASSPFRSGYTF. CDR3 DNA sequence: TGTGCCAGCAGCCCTTTCCGAAGTGGCTACACCTTC.

This chain joins TRBV5-1 and TRBJ1-2; a possible D gene is TRBD1 (5 bases). Trimming stripped 10 bases from V and 0 bases from J, with 16 bases between. The germline V gene has CDR1 SGHRS and CDR2 YFSETQ. CDR3 length: 14 amino acids. The chain's CDR3 is CAARGTPANYGYTF. As DNA, the CDR3 is TGCGCCGCCCGAGGGACCCCAGCTAACTATGGCTACACCTTC.

The rearrangement links TRBV20-1 to TRBJ1-6; 7 nucleotides align to TRBD1. The V segment lost 6 bases and the J segment 7 bases; nucleotides outside the gene matches: 12. CDR1 is DFQATT, CDR2 SNEGSKA, per germline (reference sequence). This CDR3 region has 15 residues. In DNA, the CDR3 is TGCAGTGCAAAGGAGGTAGGGGGCGGGAATTCACCCCTCCACTTT. Translation gives CSAKEVGGGNSPLHF.

The chain is built from TRBV6-2 or TRBV6-3 and TRBJ1-1, with unresolved D. The germline V gene encodes CDR1 MNHEY and CDR2 SVGEGT. V was pared by 0 bases and J by 2 bases, with 4 bases between. CDR3 length: 13 amino acids. CDR3 loop: CASSYSDNTEAFF. The CDR3 DNA follows: TGTGCCAGCAGTTACTCGGACAACACTGAAGCTTTCTTT.

This clonotype was seen once. The chain is built from TRBV7-2 and TRBJ1-5; D might be TRBD1 (5 bases). Germline V CDR1 and CDR2: SGHTA, FQGNSA. Trimming pared 0 bases from V and 7 bases from J, leaving 13 bases between. This CDR3 is built from 15 residues. The CDR3, as DNA: TGTGCCAGCAGCTTAGCAGGGACCGAGGGCCAGCCCCAGCATTTT. This translates into CASSLAGTEGQPQHF.

V gene TRBV7-9 combines with J gene TRBJ2-5, with D possibly being TRBD2 (6 bases). Trimming pared 4 bases from V and 5 bases from J, leaving 23 bases between. Germline V gene sequence: CDR1 SEHNR, CDR2 FQNEAQ (reference sequence). CDR3 length: 17 residues. The CDR3 sequence: CASSSGHGGMLGETQYF. Here the CDR3 DNA reads TGTGCCAGCAGCTCCGGCCATGGCGGGATGTTGGGGGAGACCCAGTACTTC.

The chain has TRBV7-2 and TRBJ2-2, with D uncertain. Per the germline V gene, CDR1 is SGHTA and CDR2 is FQGNSA. The CDR3 covers 16 residues. Trimming took off 5 bases at V and 0 bases at J, with 13 bases between the two ends. The chain's CDR3 is CASSQGGATNTGELFF. The CDR3 coding sequence is TGTGCCAGCAGCCAAGGTGGCGCTACGAACACCGGGGAGCTGTTTTTT.

The gene calls are TRBV7-9 and TRBJ2-7, with 9 bases matching TRBD1. This CDR3 region has 14 residues. Germline V CDR1 and CDR2: SEHNR, FQNEAQ (reference sequence). V lost 5 bases and J lost 5; bases outside the gene matches: 7. The CDR3 sequence is CASSPDRGYDEQYF. The CDR3, as DNA: TGTGCCAGCAGCCCAGACAGGGGGTACGACGAGCAGTACTTC.

The V gene is TRBV14, the J gene TRBJ2-6, with D unclear. The germline V gene encodes CDR1 SGHDN and CDR2 FVKESK. The V gene lost 3 bases and the J gene lost 1 base, with 7 bases spanning the gap. CDR3 length equals 15 residues. The CDR3, as DNA: TGTGCCAGCAGCCAGGATTATTCTGGGGCCAACGTCCTGACTTTC. This gives the protein CASSQDYSGANVLTF. The variable domain in full, with the rest retrieved from reference TRBV14 and TRBJ2-6, is EAGVTQFPSHSVIEKGQTVTLRCDPISGHDNLYWYRRVMGKEIKFLLHFVKESKQDESGMPNNRFLAERTGGTYSTLKVQPAELEDSGVYFCASSQDYSGANVLTFGAGSRLTVL.

The chain employs TRBV5-1 and TRBJ2-3; 14 nucleotides match TRBD2. Germline assignment: CDR1 SGHRS and CDR2 YFSETQ. The trim removed 2 bases at V and 4 bases at J, leaving 3 bases unmatched. The CDR3 spans 16 residues. The CDR3 region has the DNA TGCGCCAGCAGCTTAGTGGGACTAGCGGGGGCAGATACGCAGTATTTT. Protein sequence: CASSLVGLAGADTQYF.

The rearrangement uses TRBV5-1 and TRBJ1-1; D is uncertain. The germline CDR1 and CDR2 sequences are SGHRS and YFSETQ. V lost 6 bases and J lost 10, with 7 bases in between. The CDR3 extends over 9 amino acids. CDR3 in DNA: TGCGCCAGCACCTCAGGAGCTTTCTTT. Its translation is CASTSGAFF.

V gene TRBV18 combines with J gene TRBJ2-7; 7 nucleotides agree with TRBD1. The V and J ends lost 3 bases and 2 bases, in that order; junction bases with no gene match: 4. There are 14 residues in the CDR3. CDR1 is KGHSH and CDR2 is LQKENI in the germline V gene. DNA for the CDR3: TGTGCCAGCTCACCTGGGACAGACACCTACGAGCAGTACTTC. Protein sequence: CASSPGTDTYEQYF.

The V call is TRBV6-2 or TRBV6-3, the J call TRBJ2-1; tentatively, D is TRBD2 (6 bases). V dropped 5 bases and J dropped 2 bases, with 19 bases sitting between them. Germline V CDR1 and CDR2: MNHEY, SVGEGT. The CDR3 has 17 amino acids. The CDR3: CASSPQLLAGTYNEQFF. Here the CDR3 DNA reads TGTGCCAGCAGTCCCCAACTCTTGGCGGGGACCTACAATGAGCAGTTCTTC.

The J gene is TRBJ1-6, the V gene TRBV5-1; 8 bases align to TRBD1. CDR3 length: 20 amino acids. The V segment lost 5 bases and the J segment 7 bases; nucleotides outside the gene matches: 23. Germline V gene sequence: CDR1 SGHRS, CDR2 YFSETQ. CDR3 residues: CASSPFGQGQVAPDNSPLHF. CDR3 sequence (DNA): TGCGCCAGCAGTCCGTTTGGTCAGGGACAGGTCGCTCCGGACAATTCACCCCTCCACTTT.

The CDR3, as DNA: TGTGCCTCCCCCTCGGGAGGGGGGGAGGCAGATACGCAGTATTTT. It is translated as CASPSGGGEADTQYF. J is TRBJ2-3 and V is TRBV30; 8 nucleotides align to TRBD2. Germline trimming cut 7 bases from V and 4 bases from J; bases unmatched to any gene: 13. CDR3 size: 15 residues. In germline, CDR1 is GTSNPN, CDR2 SVGIG (reference sequence). The variable domain in full, completed from reference TRBV30 and TRBJ2-3, reads SQTIHQWPATLVQPVGSPLSLECTVEGTSNPNLYWYRQAAGRGLQLLFYSVGIGQISSEVPQNLSASRPQDRQFILSSKKLLLSDSGFYLCASPSGGGEADTQYFGPGTRLTVL.

The genes are TRBV7-3 and TRBJ2-6; the D is unclear. The germline CDR1 and CDR2 sequences are SGHTA and FQGTGA. The CDR3 is 14 residues long. Deletions cut 3 bases from V and 4 bases from J, with 7 bases between. CDR3 region: CASSLSSGANVLTF. The DNA of the CDR3 is TGTGCCAGCAGCTTGAGCTCGGGGGCCAACGTCCTGACTTTC.

The chain uses TRBV7-2 and TRBJ2-3; possibly TRBD2 for D (6 bases). The length of the CDR3 is 14 residues. Germline CDR1 reads SGHTA; CDR2 reads FQGNSA. Between the trimmed V and J ends, which lost 1 base and 6 bases, there was a span of 11 bases. The DNA of the CDR3 is TGTGCCAGCAGCTTAGAACTAGCCCCCGATACGCAGTATTTT. This codes for CASSLELAPDTQYF. Filled out from reference TRBV7-2 and TRBJ2-3, the complete variable domain reads GAGVSQSPSNKVTEKGKDVELRCDPISGHTALYWYRQSLGQGLEFLIYFQGNSAPDKSGLPSDRFSAERTGGSVSTLTIQRTQQEDSAVYLCASSLELAPDTQYFGPGTRLTVL.

The V gene is TRBV14, the J gene TRBJ2-1; TRBD2 matches at 10 bases. With V trimmed by 4 bases and J by 7 bases, 4 bases remained unmatched. CDR1 and CDR2 from the germline V gene are SGHDN and FVKESK. This CDR3 is 14 amino acids long. CDR3 nucleotides: TGTGCCAGCAGCCCTAGCGGGGGAGAAAATGAGCAGTTCTTC. The encoded protein is CASSPSGGENEQFF.

This chain uses TRBV5-1 with TRBJ2-3; 13 bases match TRBD2. The CDR3 has 19 residues. Germline-derived CDR1 and CDR2 are SGHRS and YFSETQ. V trimming: 3 bases; J trimming: 10 bases; junction bases outside the gene matches: 20. CDR3 in DNA: TGCGCCAGCAGCTCGATCGGGGATTCCGGGACTAGCGGGGACCAGGCGCAGTATTTT. Encoded protein: CASSSIGDSGTSGDQAQYF.

In this sample, this clonotype turned up a few times. The V call is TRBV24-1, the J call TRBJ2-3; D is perhaps TRBD1 (5 bases). V lost 5 bases and J 6 bases, leaving 8 bases between the germline ends. The germline V gene encodes CDR1 KGHDR and CDR2 SFDVKD. This CDR3 contains 12 residues. As DNA, the CDR3 is TGTGCCACCAGTGCAAGGGGTGATACGCAGTATTTT. The encoded protein is CATSARGDTQYF.

V gene TRBV7-6 combines with J gene TRBJ1-1; D is unresolved. Germline V gene lookup returns CDR1 SGHVS and CDR2 FNYEAQ. This CDR3 contains 16 residues. Trimming pared 5 bases from V and 5 bases from J, leaving 21 bases between. The CDR3, as DNA: TGTGCCAGCAGCCCCGGAATTGTATCAAGATCTACTGAAGCTTTCTTT. Encoded protein: CASSPGIVSRSTEAFF. The full variable domain, in which reference TRBV7-6 and TRBJ1-1 provide the parts outside the CDR3, is GAGVSQSPRYKVTKRGQDVALRCDPISGHVSLYWYRQALGQGPEFLTYFNYEAQQDKSGLPNDRFSAERPEGSISTLTIQRTEQRDSAMYRCASSPGIVSRSTEAFFGQGTRLTVV.

The rearrangement joins TRBV24-1 to TRBJ1-1; 7 bases match TRBD1. V shed 7 bases, J shed 3 bases, and the junction held 10 bases outside the gene matches. This CDR3 comprises 15 residues. Germline V gene sequence: CDR1 KGHDR, CDR2 SFDVKD. CDR3 sequence (DNA): TGTGCCACCAGGGAGACAGGGCGGGGGCACACTGAAGCTTTCTTT. Protein: CATRETGRGHTEAFF.

The gene calls are TRBV24-1 and TRBJ2-5; no clear D gene. Germline CDR1 and CDR2: KGHDR and SFDVKD. The CDR3 has 12 residues. The V and J ends lost 4 bases and 0 bases respectively, with 2 bases between them. The CDR3 DNA follows: TGTGCCACCAGTGACTACCAAGAGACCCAGTACTTC. It translates to CATSDYQETQYF.